The sequence of this T cell receptor beta chain was determined in a study of cytomegalovirus exposure and HLA in healthy donors. Turning to the study itself: The 100 million to 120 million unique TCR beta sequences, from roughly 180 million T cells, were found by an earlier analysis. Caucasian-associated ancestry cluster membership applied to approximately 84% of nearly 400 genotyped donors.

The PCR made use of 60 Vbeta and 13 Jbeta primers. Sequencing used immunoSEQ multiplex PCR; TCRdb keeps in-frame clones, though not all of them. The data show some 110,000 clones, with approximately 12% seen just once and about a sixth held by the top ten. For this clone: What it recognizes is unknown.

V lost 0 bases, J lost 6 bases, and 15 bases lay in between. This CDR3 region has 15 residues. Per germline, CDR1 MDHEN and CDR2 SYDVKM. Study-level points and caveats: An observed cluster of highly shared sequence variants was recorded as a likely sequencing artifact. Among CMV-associated TCR beta chains, most appeared HLA-restricted in a later analysis.

Sequencing used PBMCs. This receptor was identified in a man aged 35 to 55 in good health and CMV-seropositive. This chain links TRBV28 with TRBJ2-7; D is possibly TRBD1 (6 bases). CDR3 in amino acids: CASSLWKGQYSEQYF. In nucleotides, the CDR3 is TGTGCCAGCAGTTTATGGAAAGGACAGTATTCCGAGCAGTACTTC.